Below, 23 T cell receptor beta chains from the same sample are listed, as sequenced in a study of cytomegalovirus exposure and HLA in healthy donors. Method: immunoSEQ multiplex PCR; TCRdb's copy keeps in-frame clones and lacks some. This repertoire shows a few hundred thousand clones, 70% to 90% found once; its top ten account for around 1%. Sequencing was done on a sample of PBMCs. These TCRs come from a woman between 18 and 29 years old in good health and CMV-seronegative.

The CDR3 DNA is TGCGCCAGCAGCTTGTACAGGAACTCTGGGGCCAACGTCCTGACTTTC. It encodes CASSLYRNSGANVLTF. The chain links TRBV5-1 to TRBJ2-6; D might be TRBD1 (5 bases). Germline V lookup: CDR1 SGHRS, CDR2 YFSETQ. V dropped 1 base and J dropped 0 bases, with 8 bases sitting between them. The length of the CDR3 is 16 residues.

This chain connects TRBV6-1 to TRBJ2-5; D is possibly TRBD1 (5 bases). V was clipped by 2 bases and J by 2 bases, with 12 bases between them. The germline V gene has CDR1 MNHNS and CDR2 SASEGT. The CDR3 loop spans 15 amino acids. CDR3 DNA sequence: TGTGCCAGCAGTGAAAGGGGTTGGGGTCAAGAGACCCAGTACTTC. The encoded protein is CASSERGWGQETQYF.

In this sample, this clone turned up many times. The CDR3 DNA is TGTGCCAGCAGTATAACCGGACAGGTCATGAACACTGAAGCTTTCTTT. Translation gives CASSITGQVMNTEAFF. V and J are TRBV28 and TRBJ1-1, with 7 bases lining up with TRBD1. The CDR3 contains 16 residues. CDR1 is MDHEN, CDR2 SYDVKM, per germline. V lost 5 bases to trimming and J lost 0 bases; unmatched junction nucleotides: 9.

This clone was observed a single time. The rearrangement links TRBV7-6 to TRBJ2-5; D might be TRBD1 (5 bases). Germline V CDR1 and CDR2: SGHVS, FNYEAQ. The CDR3 runs to 17 residues. V was trimmed by 5 bases and J by 5 bases, leaving 24 bases between them. The CDR3 sequence: CASSPLGATIFGETQYF. CDR3 DNA: TGTGCCAGCAGCCCCCTTGGGGCTACAATTTTCGGGGAGACCCAGTACTTC.

CDR3 sequence (DNA): TGTGCCAGCAGCTCCAGGGTCCGGAACGAGCAGTACTTC. Amino acid sequence: CASSSRVRNEQYF. The chain is built from TRBV7-8 and TRBJ2-7; a possible D gene is TRBD1 (5 bases). Trimming stripped 4 bases from V and 5 bases from J, with 12 bases between. CDR1 and CDR2 (germline): SGHVS, FQNEAQ. This CDR3 contains 13 residues.

The chain joins TRBV29-1 to TRBJ2-7; D not resolved. Germline V gives CDR1 SQVTM, CDR2 ANQGSEA. The CDR3 contains 12 residues. V lost 0 bases and J 3 bases, leaving 6 bases between the germline ends. The CDR3 region is CSVEDEDYEQYF. The CDR3 DNA reads as TGCAGCGTTGAAGATGAGGACTACGAGCAGTACTTC.

The chain couples TRBV18 to TRBJ1-6, with D unclear. The germline gives CDR1 KGHSH, CDR2 LQKENI. The CDR3 length is 15 residues. Trimming cost V 3 bases and J 8 bases, with 14 bases left between them. CDR3: CASSPPVGRDSPLHF. The CDR3 nucleotides read TGTGCCAGCTCACCCCCGGTAGGGAGAGATTCACCCCTCCACTTT. The full variable domain, with the rest looked up from reference TRBV18 and TRBJ1-6, is NAGVMQNPRHLVRRRGQEARLRCSPMKGHSHVYWYRQLPEEGLKFMVYLQKENIIDESGMPKERFSAEFPKEGPSILRIQQVVRGDSAAYFCASSPPVGRDSPLHFGNGTRLTVT.

This clone has only one observation. This sequence joins TRBV2 and TRBJ2-5; a possible D gene is TRBD2 (5 bases). The CDR3 spans 10 residues. The V and J ends lost 9 bases and 4 bases respectively, with 6 bases between them. CDR1 and CDR2 (germline): SNHLY, FYNNEI. This chain's CDR3 is CASAGETQYF. CDR3 nucleotides: TGTGCCAGTGCGGGAGAGACCCAGTACTTC.

The rearrangement links TRBV4-1 to TRBJ2-7; D is uncertain. Germline V gene sequence: CDR1 MGHRA, CDR2 YSYEKL. Trimming removed 3 bases from V and 5 bases from J, with 11 bases in between. This CDR3 has 13 residues. The CDR3 coding sequence is TGCGCCAGCAGCCAGCTCACCGTAGACGAGCAGTACTTC. Encoded protein: CASSQLTVDEQYF.

The chain combines TRBV13 with TRBJ2-1, with D maybe TRBD1 (5 bases). The germline V gene has CDR1 PRHDT and CDR2 FYEKMQ (reference sequence). This CDR3 has 16 residues. V was trimmed by 7 bases and J by 0 bases, leaving 16 bases between them. The CDR3 loop reads CASTDRTRSSYNEQFF. The DNA for the CDR3 is TGTGCCAGCACCGATAGGACACGCAGCTCCTACAATGAGCAGTTCTTC.

A few counts support this clone. The same CDR3 arises from other DNA sequences in this sample as well. CDR3 amino acids: CASSSGQGYEQYF. CDR3 sequence (DNA): TGTGCCAGCAGTTCGGGACAAGGGTACGAGCAGTACTTC. The V call is TRBV27, the J call TRBJ2-7; possible D gene TRBD1, 6 bases. Per the germline V gene, CDR1 is MNHEY and CDR2 is SMNVEV (reference sequence). The CDR3 sequence is 13 residues long. Trimming cost V 4 bases and J 4 bases, with 11 bases left between them.

The rearrangement uses TRBV6-5 and TRBJ1-2, with TRBD1 identical over 8 bases. Germline trimming cut 4 bases from V and 7 bases from J; bases unmatched to any gene: 2. Germline V gene data show CDR1 as MNHEY and CDR2 as SVGAGI. CDR3 length: 12 amino acids. Here the CDR3 DNA reads TGTGCCAGCAGTTTCGGACAGGGTGGCTACACCTTC. The encoded protein is CASSFGQGGYTF.

V is TRBV5-4 and J is TRBJ2-7, with 9 bases aligning to TRBD1. V shed 3 bases and J 3 bases; nucleotides not matched to a gene: 7. This CDR3 comprises 15 residues. Per the germline V gene, CDR1 is SGHNT and CDR2 is YYREEE (reference sequence). CDR3 sequence (DNA): TGTGCCAGCAGCTCGGGACAGGGATCGATCTACGAGCAGTACTTC. Translating it yields CASSSGQGSIYEQYF.

This clone was counted a single time. The chain is built from TRBV7-3 and TRBJ2-6, with D possibly being TRBD2 (7 bases). Germline V gives CDR1 SGHTA, CDR2 FQGTGA. The CDR3 consists of 16 residues. Trimming removed 6 bases at V and 3 bases at J, with 15 bases between. The CDR3 here is CASRGGLGGGANVLTF. The CDR3 DNA is TGTGCCAGCAGAGGTGGACTAGGGGGTGGGGCCAACGTCCTGACTTTC.

The CDR3 loop reads CASSPGPMGLSSPLHF. Here the CDR3 DNA reads TGTGCCAGCAGCCCAGGTCCGATGGGCCTTAGTTCACCCCTCCACTTT. The chain recombines TRBV9 with TRBJ1-6; D is uncertain. This CDR3 comprises 16 residues. The germline gives CDR1 SGDLS, CDR2 YYNGEE. Trimming cost V 4 bases and J 9 bases, with 20 bases left between them.

This clone has just one count. The gene calls are TRBV2 and TRBJ2-4; TRBD2 is a possible D gene (5 bases). The V end lost 3 bases, the J end lost 2 bases, and 14 bases lay between the germline ends. CDR3 size: 16 residues. Looked up from germline, CDR1 is SNHLY and CDR2 is FYNNEI. The CDR3 DNA reads as TGTGCCAGCAGTGAGCGAGGGTGGGGATCCAAAAACATTCAGTACTTC. Encoded protein: CASSERGWGSKNIQYF.

V usage is TRBV5-1 and J usage is TRBJ1-2; tentatively, D is TRBD1 (5 bases). The V gene's germline CDR1 is SGHRS and CDR2 YFSETQ. CDR3 length: 14 amino acids. Deletions cut 4 bases from V and 2 bases from J, with 12 bases between. CDR3 DNA: TGCGCCAGCAGCCCGGGAGGGGAAAACTATGGCTACACCTTC. Its protein product is CASSPGGENYGYTF.

This chain connects TRBV7-8 to TRBJ1-1, with 10 bases fitting TRBD1. After removal of 1 base from V and 6 bases from J, the junction contained 5 bases not matched to a gene. Germline CDR1 reads SGHVS; CDR2 reads FQNEAQ. This CDR3 comprises 15 residues. The CDR3 nucleotides are TGTGCCAGCAGCTTAGTGGGACAGGGGAGGCCTGAAGCTTTCTTT. As protein: CASSLVGQGRPEAFF.

This chain links TRBV19 with TRBJ2-7, with D possibly TRBD2 on 7 matching bases. Germline V CDR1 and CDR2: LNHDA, SQIVND (reference sequence). The CDR3 extends over 15 amino acids. Deletions cut 10 bases from V and 2 bases from J, with 21 bases between. The CDR3 nucleotides read TGTGCCACCACATATAAGGGGGGAGGGCCCTACGAGCAGTACTTC. The encoded protein is CATTYKGGGPYEQYF.

The CDR3 loop is CASSIRTGGVGSEQFF. The CDR3 bases are TGTGCCAGTAGTATTAGGACAGGGGGCGTGGGTAGTGAGCAGTTCTTC. The chain combines TRBV19 with TRBJ2-1; 11 nucleotides match TRBD1. There are 16 residues in the CDR3. Trimming took 3 bases from V and 9 from J; bases not matched to a gene: 10. Germline CDR1 LNHDA, CDR2 SQIVND (reference sequence).

The genes are TRBV19 and TRBJ1-5, with 9 positions matching TRBD1. Looked up from germline, CDR1 is LNHDA and CDR2 is SQIVND (reference sequence). CDR3 size: 12 residues. V lost 8 bases, J lost 4 bases, and 0 bases stayed unmatched. CDR3 sequence reads: CASGQGNQPQHF. In DNA form, the CDR3 reads TGTGCCAGTGGACAGGGGAATCAGCCCCAGCATTTT. The full variable domain, its missing parts supplied by reference TRBV19 and TRBJ1-5, is DGGITQSPKYLFRKEGQNVTLSCEQNLNHDAMYWYRQDPGQGLRLIYYSQIVNDFQKGDIAEGYSVSREKKESFPLTVTSAQKNPTAFYLCASGQGNQPQHFGDGTRLSIL.

The chain carries TRBV10-1 and TRBJ2-5; 10 bases agree with TRBD2. CDR1 is WNHNN and CDR2 is SYGVQD in the germline V gene (reference sequence). The CDR3 runs to 16 residues. The V gene end was trimmed by 4 bases and the J gene end by 0 bases; junction bases not matched to a gene: 5. The CDR3 DNA is TGCGCCAGCAGTGGGAAAGCGGGGGGGTACCAAGAGACCCAGTACTTC. It codes for CASSGKAGGYQETQYF.

V and J are TRBV9 and TRBJ2-7; a possible D gene is TRBD2 (6 bases). V was cut by 4 bases and J by 0 bases, with 11 bases left in between. Looked up from germline, CDR1 is SGDLS and CDR2 is YYNGEE. The CDR3 runs 14 residues. The CDR3 region has the DNA TGTGCCAGCAGCCCGGAGGGACTCTCCTACGAGCAGTACTTC. This codes for CASSPEGLSYEQYF. Looking up the rest from reference TRBV9 and TRBJ2-7 gives the full variable domain: DSGVTQTPKHLITATGQRVTLRCSPRSGDLSVYWYQQSLDQGLQFLIQYYNGEERAKGNILERFSAQQFPDLHSELNLSSLELGDSALYFCASSPEGLSYEQYFGPGTRLTVT.